This T cell receptor (beta chain) was captured in a study of blood T cell repertoires in COVID-19. Study-wide background: The United States, Italy and Spain were the sources of the acute and convalescent COVID-19 samples. From T cells, B-cell-depleted T cells, or PBMCs came the material, which was cDNA or gDNA.

CDR3 length: 16 amino acids. Germline CDR1 reads SGHKS; CDR2 reads YYEKEE (reference sequence). The V gene lost 0 bases and the J gene lost 4 bases, with 16 bases spanning the gap. Methods used by the authors: Reference gene primer amplification yielded estimated nucleated cell counts. Assay: immunoSEQ multiplex PCR; the TCRdb copy retains only in-frame clones and omits some. Clonal size and the V and J genes are those of that table, whereas D and trimming came from the DNA. The sample holds tens of thousands of clones, 82% seen once. This clone was seen just once. This TCR was recovered from an elderly woman with acute or convalescent COVID-19. Sample: peripheral blood. The J gene is TRBJ1-2, the V gene TRBV5-5, with D possibly matching TRBD1 (6 bases). The CDR3 region has the DNA TGTGCCAGCAGCTTGGGACAGGAGAATCCGACCTATGGCTACACCTTC. Residues: CASSLGQENPTYGYTF.